Each of the 4 T cell receptor beta chains below was sequenced from the same sample in a study of T cells after yellow fever vaccination. TCRdb used MiXCR to reprocess the 5' RACE reads, holding one entry per CDR3 protein. The table includes hundreds of thousands of distinct CDR3 sequences, 9% to 15% detected once. The input for sequencing was PBMCs, taken on the day of the yellow fever booster vaccination. These TCRs come from a young man who received the YFV17D yellow fever vaccine.

This clonotype has only one observation. V is TRBV20-1 and J is TRBJ2-1; TRBD2 aligns across 13 bases. Germline V gives CDR1 DFQATT, CDR2 SNEGSKA (reference sequence). J gave up 9 bases and V 6 bases, and 14 bases lay outside the gene matches. The CDR3 runs 16 residues. As DNA, the CDR3 is TGCAGTGCCGCCGGGACTAGCGGGATGGGAGGGGGTGAGCAGTTCTTC. This translates into CSAAGTSGMGGGEQFF.

A few counts support this clonotype. The chain joins TRBV4-3 to TRBJ2-5; 7 bases are shared with TRBD2. With 4 bases clipped from V and 5 bases from J, the junction kept 13 bases outside the gene matches. The V gene's germline CDR1 is LGHNA and CDR2 YSLEER. CDR3 length equals 16 residues. Here the CDR3 reads CASSRNSAGVFETQYF. The CDR3 bases are TGCGCCAGCAGCCGGAATAGTGCGGGAGTCTTCGAGACCCAGTACTTC.

The sample holds a few counts of this clonotype. The J gene is TRBJ2-3, the V gene TRBV20-1; possibly TRBD2 for D (6 bases). V lost 3 bases and J lost 6, with 13 bases in between. The CDR3 loop spans 13 amino acids. Germline lookup yields CDR1 DFQATT and CDR2 SNEGSKA (reference sequence). The CDR3 region is CSASSRTIDTQYF. The CDR3 DNA follows: TGCAGTGCTAGCTCCCGGACTATCGATACGCAGTATTTT.

This chain joins TRBV5-5 and TRBJ2-3, with TRBD2 matching over 10 bases. The CDR3 contains 18 residues. Germline trimming cut 3 bases from V and 6 bases from J; bases unmatched to any gene: 16. CDR1 is SGHKS and CDR2 is YYEKEE in the germline V gene (reference sequence). The CDR3 reads CASSSLSGGAGGPDTQYF. DNA of the CDR3: TGTGCCAGCAGCTCCCTCTCCGGAGGAGCGGGAGGGCCGGATACGCAGTATTTT.